This T cell receptor (beta chain) originates from a study of OX40 agonist ivuxolimab in advanced cancers. Turning to the study itself: The eligibility criteria allowed prior anti-PD-1, anti-PD-L1 or anti-CTLA-4 therapy, and 40% had some. Study outcomes and limitations: CD4+ T cells averaged fewer expanded clones than CD8+ T cells. Expanded peripheral T cell antigen specificity was not determined.

Profiled with immunoSEQ multiplex PCR; TCRdb holds only in-frame clones, not every one. The sample lists about 110,000 clones; about nine tenths were seen once. Germline-derived CDR1 and CDR2 are SGDLS and YYNGEE. V lost 0 bases and J 4 bases, leaving 13 bases between the germline ends. The CDR3 totals 15 residues. For this clone: Its antigen remains unknown.

The rearrangement links TRBV9 to TRBJ1-2; D possibly corresponds to TRBD1 (5 bases). The sequence derives from an adult with an advanced solid tumor such as melanoma, head and neck, liver or kidney cancer. The specimen was CD4+ or CD8+ T cells sorted from blood, collected in a trial of the OX40 agonist ivuxolimab. The CDR3, as DNA: TGTGCCAGCAGCGTAGTGGGGGGGTCCCGCTATGGCTACACCTTC. Translation gives CASSVVGGSRYGYTF.